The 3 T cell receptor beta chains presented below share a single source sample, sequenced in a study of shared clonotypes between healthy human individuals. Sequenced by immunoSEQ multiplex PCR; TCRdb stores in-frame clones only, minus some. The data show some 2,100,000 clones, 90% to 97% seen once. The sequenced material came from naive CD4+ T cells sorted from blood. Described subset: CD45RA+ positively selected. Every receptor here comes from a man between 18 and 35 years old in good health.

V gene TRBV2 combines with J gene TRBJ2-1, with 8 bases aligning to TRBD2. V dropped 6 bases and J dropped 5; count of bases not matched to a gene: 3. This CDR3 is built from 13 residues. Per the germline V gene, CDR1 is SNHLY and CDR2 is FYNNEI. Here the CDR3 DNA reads TGTGCCAGCAGCGGGAGGGGGAACAATGAGCAGTTCTTC. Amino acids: CASSGRGNNEQFF.

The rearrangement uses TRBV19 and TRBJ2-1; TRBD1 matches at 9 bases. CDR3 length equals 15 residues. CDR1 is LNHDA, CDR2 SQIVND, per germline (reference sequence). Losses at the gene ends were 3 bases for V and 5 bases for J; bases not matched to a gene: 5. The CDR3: CASSILTGGNNEQFF. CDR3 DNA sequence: TGTGCCAGTAGTATCCTTACAGGGGGCAACAATGAGCAGTTCTTC.

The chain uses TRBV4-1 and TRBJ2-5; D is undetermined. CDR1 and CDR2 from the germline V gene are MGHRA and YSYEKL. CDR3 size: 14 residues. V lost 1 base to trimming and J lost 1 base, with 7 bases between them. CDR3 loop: CASSQVLSQETQYF. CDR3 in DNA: TGCGCCAGCAGCCAAGTGTTGAGCCAAGAGACCCAGTACTTC.